A single sample gave rise to the 22 T cell receptor beta chains below, sequenced in a study of T cells in Graves' hyperthyroidism and ophthalmopathy. The investigators amplified TCR beta CDR3 regions from RNA transcripts. Carried out on the TCR CDR3, a first-round RT-PCR used the HTBI primer set. TCRdb called the multiplex PCR reads again in MiXCR, with one record for every CDR3 protein. The sample lists 490,000 or so distinct CDR3 sequences; 22% were seen once. The specimen sequenced was blood. These receptor sequences come from a woman in her seventies with Graves' ophthalmopathy.

This clonotype was seen a few times. This rearrangement joins TRBV2 to TRBJ2-3; D not certain. The CDR3 has 13 amino acids. Germline V gene sequence: CDR1 SNHLY, CDR2 FYNNEI. V lost 7 bases, J lost 6 bases, and 14 bases lay in between. CDR3 coding DNA: TGTGCCAGCAACGGCGCCGGAACCGATACGCAGTATTTT. This sequence encodes CASNGAGTDTQYF.

This clonotype was observed many times. The chain joins TRBV12-3 or TRBV12-4 to TRBJ2-1; D is undetermined. The CDR3 is made up of 14 amino acids. Between the trimmed V and J ends, which lost 4 bases and 5 bases, there was a span of 12 bases. CDR3: CASSSLDRHNEQFF. CDR3 DNA: TGTGCCAGCAGTTCCCTGGACCGACACAATGAGCAGTTCTTC.

This CDR3 reads CASSPEGGEETQYF. CDR3 DNA sequence: TGTGCCAGCAGCCCGGAAGGGGGCGAGGAGACCCAGTACTTC. The V and J genes are TRBV3-1 and TRBJ2-5; 7 bases are a match to TRBD1. The V gene end was trimmed by 4 bases and the J gene end by 5 bases; junction bases not matched to a gene: 7. This CDR3 spans 14 amino acids. CDR1 LGHDT and CDR2 YNNKEL come from the germline V gene (reference sequence).

This clonotype was picked up many times. The chain couples TRBV28 to TRBJ1-1, with D possibly matching TRBD1 (5 bases). The length of the CDR3 is 16 residues. Trimming stripped 5 bases from V and 5 bases from J, with 21 bases between. Germline V gives CDR1 MDHEN, CDR2 SYDVKM. Here the CDR3 DNA reads TGTGCCAGCAGTGCCCTCAAGACCGGGGGAAGTACTGAAGCTTTCTTT. Translated, it gives CASSALKTGGSTEAFF.

V gene TRBV5-1 combines with J gene TRBJ1-5; the D gene is possibly TRBD1 (6 bases). The CDR3 runs 15 residues. The V end was cut by 5 bases, the J end by 0 bases, with 12 bases between. The germline V gene has CDR1 SGHRS and CDR2 YFSETQ. The CDR3, as DNA: TGCGCCAGCAGACCGGACAGCAATAGCAATCAGCCCCAGCATTTT. This sequence encodes CASRPDSNSNQPQHF.

The chain links TRBV6-1 to TRBJ2-2; 13 bases fit TRBD2. This CDR3 spans 18 amino acids. V was pared by 2 bases and J by 2 bases, with 5 bases of the junction left unmatched. Germline-derived CDR1 and CDR2 are MNHNS and SASEGT. The CDR3: CASSESGLAGINTGELFF. The CDR3 bases are TGTGCCAGCAGTGAATCGGGACTAGCGGGAATAAACACCGGGGAGCTGTTTTTT.

The J gene is TRBJ2-5, the V gene TRBV29-1; the D gene is possibly TRBD2 (5 bases). The CDR3 has 15 amino acids. Germline CDR1 reads SQVTM; CDR2 reads ANQGSEA. Between the trimmed V and J ends, which lost 4 bases and 2 bases, there was a span of 17 bases. CDR3 protein: CSVGLEGRRQETQYF. The CDR3 DNA reads TGCAGCGTTGGCCTAGAGGGCCGCCGACAAGAGACCCAGTACTTC. Filled out from reference TRBV29-1 and TRBJ2-5, the complete variable domain reads SAVISQKPSRDICQRGTSLTIQCQVDSQVTMMFWYRQQPGQSLTLIATANQGSEATYESGFVIDKFPISRPNLTFSTLTVSNMSPEDSSIYLCSVGLEGRRQETQYFGPGTRLLVL.

This clonotype was detected only a few times. The V gene is TRBV7-6, the J gene TRBJ1-6; D may be TRBD1 (5 bases). V was pared by 5 bases and J by 4 bases, with 21 bases between. Per germline, CDR1 SGHVS and CDR2 FNYEAQ. The CDR3 loop spans 18 amino acids. The CDR3 DNA reads TGTGCCAGCAGCGACGCAGGGATCGGGGGGGGTTATAATTCACCCCTCCACTTT. Translated, it gives CASSDAGIGGGYNSPLHF.

This clonotype has just a few counts. This chain links TRBV11-2 with TRBJ2-5; 14 bases are a match to TRBD2. Per germline, CDR1 SGHAT and CDR2 FQNNGV. This CDR3 spans 15 amino acids. V shed 4 bases, J shed 6 bases, and the junction held 4 bases outside the gene matches. The CDR3 here is CASSSRTSGRKTQYF. DNA of the CDR3: TGTGCCAGCAGCTCCCGGACTAGCGGGAGGAAGACCCAGTACTTC. Complete variable domain (other parts from reference TRBV11-2 and TRBJ2-5): EAGVAQSPRYKIIEKRQSVAFWCNPISGHATLYWYQQILGQGPKLLIQFQNNGVVDDSQLPKDRFSAERLKGVDSTLKIQPAKLEDSAVYLCASSSRTSGRKTQYFGPGTRLLVL.

This clonotype was found a few times. The chain couples TRBV7-9 to TRBJ1-6; no firm D call. The V gene's germline CDR1 is SEHNR and CDR2 FQNEAQ (reference sequence). The CDR3 sequence is 14 residues long. Trimming removed 5 bases at V and 9 bases at J, with 14 bases between. This CDR3 reads CASSRTGNASPLHF. The CDR3 coding sequence is TGTGCCAGCAGCCGGACGGGCAACGCTTCACCCCTCCACTTT.

This clonotype was recorded a few times. V is TRBV7-8 and J is TRBJ2-5; tentatively, D is TRBD1 or TRBD2 (5 bases each). This CDR3 has 14 residues. Looked up from germline, CDR1 is SGHVS and CDR2 is FQNEAQ. The V end was cut by 5 bases, the J end by 1 base, with 11 bases between. The CDR3 DNA sequence: TGTGCCAGCAGCGTAGGGACGGCCCAAGAGACCCAGTACTTC. Amino acid sequence: CASSVGTAQETQYF. The full variable domain, rest sourced from reference TRBV7-8 and TRBJ2-5, is GAGVSQSPRYKVAKRGQDVALRCDPISGHVSLFWYQQALGQGPEFLTYFQNEAQLDKSGLPSDRFFAERPEGSVSTLKIQRTQQEDSAVYLCASSVGTAQETQYFGPGTRLLVL.

This clonotype was counted a few times. V usage is TRBV28 and J usage is TRBJ2-4, with 7 bases that match TRBD1. CDR3 length: 13 amino acids. V lost 6 bases to trimming and J lost 4 bases; unmatched junction nucleotides: 3. Germline V gene data show CDR1 as MDHEN and CDR2 as SYDVKM. CDR3 nucleotide sequence: TGTGCCAGCAGCTGGGGACAGAAAAACATTCAGTACTTC. This sequence encodes CASSWGQKNIQYF.

The sample holds many counts of this clonotype. In DNA form, the CDR3 reads TGTGCCAGCAGTGACAGGGTGGAGACCCAGTACTTC. Translating it yields CASSDRVETQYF. V and J are TRBV2 and TRBJ2-5; D is possibly TRBD1 (5 bases). This CDR3 is built from 12 residues. Trimming took 3 bases from V and 5 from J, leaving 7 bases between them. Germline V gives CDR1 SNHLY, CDR2 FYNNEI.

The sample holds many counts of this clonotype. The J gene is TRBJ2-2, the V gene TRBV6-1, with TRBD1 matching over 8 bases. Germline trimming cut 1 base from V and 6 bases from J; bases unmatched to any gene: 7. CDR1 and CDR2 from the germline V gene are MNHNS and SASEGT. The CDR3 runs to 16 residues. The CDR3 loop reads CASSEGDRIGPGELFF. Here the CDR3 DNA reads TGTGCCAGCAGTGAAGGGGACAGGATTGGGCCCGGGGAGCTGTTTTTT.

This clonotype has just a few counts. This sequence joins TRBV30 and TRBJ2-3, with D tentatively TRBD2 (5 bases). V was cut by 3 bases and J by 4 bases, with 11 bases left in between. The CDR3 length is 13 residues. Germline CDR1 and CDR2: GTSNPN and SVGIG (reference sequence). CDR3 DNA sequence: TGTGCCTGGAGCTCGGGAAGGGCAGATACGCAGTATTTT. Translation gives CAWSSGRADTQYF.

This clonotype was picked up a small number of times. The rearrangement joins TRBV7-9 to TRBJ2-5; the match to TRBD1 covers 8 bases. This CDR3 has 14 amino acids. J gave up 4 bases and V 4 bases, and 5 bases lay outside the gene matches. CDR1 is SEHNR and CDR2 is FQNEAQ in the germline V gene (reference sequence). CDR3 sequence: CASSSAGGRETQYF. CDR3 in DNA: TGTGCCAGCAGCTCCGCAGGGGGCAGAGAGACCCAGTACTTC.

This chain links TRBV27 with TRBJ2-3; 11 positions agree with TRBD2. The CDR3 extends over 16 amino acids. The V segment lost 5 bases and the J segment 0 bases; nucleotides outside the gene matches: 4. Germline V gene data show CDR1 as MNHEY and CDR2 as SMNVEV (reference sequence). CDR3: CASSIRLAGSTDTQYF. CDR3 DNA: TGTGCCAGCAGTATCCGACTAGCGGGGAGCACAGATACGCAGTATTTT.

This clonotype has only a few counts. J is TRBJ2-1 and V is TRBV6-2 or TRBV6-3, with 8 bases lining up with TRBD2. Germline CDR1 and CDR2: MNHEY and SVGEGT. The CDR3 is made up of 14 amino acids. The ends lost 7 bases at V and 3 bases at J; junction bases unmatched: 5. In DNA form, the CDR3 reads TGTGCCAGCACCTCAAGCGGGAGCTACAATGAGCAGTTCTTC. Translating gives CASTSSGSYNEQFF.

This sequence joins TRBV30 and TRBJ1-3, with D possibly matching TRBD1 (6 bases). Trimming took off 2 bases at V and 2 bases at J, with 13 bases between the two ends. Germline V gene data show CDR1 as GTSNPN and CDR2 as SVGIG (reference sequence). This CDR3 has 15 residues. In nucleotides, the CDR3 is TGTGCCTGGAGTTTAGTAGGGGGAACTGGAAACACCATATATTTT. This translates into CAWSLVGGTGNTIYF.

This clonotype was detected a few times. The chain links TRBV5-1 to TRBJ2-5; D possibly corresponds to TRBD2 (5 bases). Germline V gives CDR1 SGHRS, CDR2 YFSETQ. The CDR3 sequence is 13 residues long. V was shortened by 6 bases and J by 4 bases, with 13 bases between the two germline ends. The CDR3: CASNRDLGETQYF. The CDR3 DNA reads as TGCGCCAGCAACCGGGATCTGGGAGAGACCCAGTACTTC.

The V and J genes are TRBV2 and TRBJ2-7; the match to TRBD1 covers 8 bases. Germline CDR1 reads SNHLY; CDR2 reads FYNNEI. V was clipped by 7 bases and J by 3 bases; unmatched bases: 5. CDR3 length: 13 residues. Here the CDR3 reads CASIGQGYYEQYF. The CDR3 DNA is TGTGCCAGCATTGGACAGGGTTACTACGAGCAGTACTTC.

The rearrangement links TRBV19 to TRBJ2-1; D may be TRBD1 (6 bases). Germline values: CDR1 LNHDA, CDR2 SQIVND (reference sequence). The V end lost 5 bases, the J end lost 4 bases, and 12 bases lay between the germline ends. The CDR3 has 14 residues. The CDR3: CASSAVTGYNEQFF. The CDR3 nucleotides read TGTGCCAGTAGTGCAGTGACAGGTTACAATGAGCAGTTCTTC.